This T cell receptor (beta chain) was recorded in a study of blood T cell repertoires in COVID-19. The V and J ends lost 4 bases and 8 bases respectively, with 15 bases between them. The CDR3 has 14 amino acids. From germline, CDR1 is SGHRS and CDR2 YFSETQ. Data came from immunoSEQ multiplex PCR; TCRdb stores just in-frame clones and leaves some out. This sample yields about 87,000 clones, of which around 75% are seen a single time; around 4.2% belongs to the top ten. This clone showed up just a few times. Sample: peripheral blood. This TCR derives from a woman aged 45-65 years with acute or convalescent COVID-19. The chain joins TRBV5-1 to TRBJ2-2; D unresolved. The DNA for the CDR3 is TGCGCCAGCAGCCACGCAGCCGGAGCTGGGGAGCTGTTTTTT. Encoded protein: CASSHAAGAGELFF.